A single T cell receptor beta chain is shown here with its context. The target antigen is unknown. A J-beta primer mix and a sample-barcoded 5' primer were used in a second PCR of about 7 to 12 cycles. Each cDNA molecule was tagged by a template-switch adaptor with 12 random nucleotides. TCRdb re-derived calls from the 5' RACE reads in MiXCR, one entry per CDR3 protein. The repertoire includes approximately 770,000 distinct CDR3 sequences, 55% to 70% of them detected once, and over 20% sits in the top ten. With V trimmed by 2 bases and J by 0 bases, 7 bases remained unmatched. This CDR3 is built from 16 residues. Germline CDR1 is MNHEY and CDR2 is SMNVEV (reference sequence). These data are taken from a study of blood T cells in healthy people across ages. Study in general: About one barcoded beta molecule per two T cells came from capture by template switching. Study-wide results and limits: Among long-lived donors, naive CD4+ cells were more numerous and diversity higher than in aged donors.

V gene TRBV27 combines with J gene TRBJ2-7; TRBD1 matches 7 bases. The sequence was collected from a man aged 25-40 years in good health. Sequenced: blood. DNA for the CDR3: TGTGCCAGCAGTTTAAGGGGGCTTGAGCACTCCTACGAGCAGTACTTC. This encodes CASSLRGLEHSYEQYF.